Detailed here is one TCR beta chain. This CDR3 is 13 amino acids long. Deletions cut 4 bases from V and 4 bases from J, with 10 bases between. Individuals drawn from 24 US areas were roughly 18 to 100 years old. Each recovered donor of Cohort 3 presented with two negative PCRs, clearance, or symptom resolution. The sample belongs to a study of blood T cell repertoires in COVID-19. In the original analysis: Reference gene primer amplification gave nucleated cell count estimates. Repertoires were generated with immunoSEQ multiplex PCR, while TCRdb's copy carries only in-frame clones and drops some. V and J calls and clone size are copied from that table; D and trimming were computed from the DNA. The table lists a few hundred thousand clones, over 75% of them singletons.

This clonotype was obtained from a woman aged 18 to 35 who had recovered from COVID-19. This sequence joins TRBV12-3 or TRBV12-4 and TRBJ1-2; a possible D gene is TRBD1 (6 bases). Sequencing used PBMCs or T cells enriched from blood (not recorded which). The CDR3 nucleotides are TGTGCCAGCAGTTCGGACAGAGGCTATGGCTACACCTTC. This translates into CASSSDRGYGYTF.